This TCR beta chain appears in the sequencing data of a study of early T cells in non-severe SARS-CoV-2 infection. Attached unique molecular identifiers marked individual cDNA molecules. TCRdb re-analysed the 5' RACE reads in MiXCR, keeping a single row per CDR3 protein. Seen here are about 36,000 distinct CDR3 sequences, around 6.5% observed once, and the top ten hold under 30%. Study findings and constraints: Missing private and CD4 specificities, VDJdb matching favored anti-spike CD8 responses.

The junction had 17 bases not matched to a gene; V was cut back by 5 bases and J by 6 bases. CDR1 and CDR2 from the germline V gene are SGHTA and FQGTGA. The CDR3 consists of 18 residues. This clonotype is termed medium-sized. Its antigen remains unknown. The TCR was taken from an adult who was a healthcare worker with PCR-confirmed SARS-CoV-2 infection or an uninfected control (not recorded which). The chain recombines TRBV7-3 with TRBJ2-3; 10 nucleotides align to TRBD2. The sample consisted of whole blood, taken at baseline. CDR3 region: CASSPRTSGTHWGDTQYF. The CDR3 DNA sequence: TGTGCCAGCAGCCCCCGGACTAGCGGTACCCACTGGGGGGATACGCAGTATTTT. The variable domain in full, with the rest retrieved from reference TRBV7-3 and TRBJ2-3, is GAGVSQTPSNKVTEKGKYVELRCDPISGHTALYWYRQSLGQGPEFLIYFQGTGAADDSGLPNDRFFAVRPEGSVSTLKIQRTERGDSAVYLCASSPRTSGTHWGDTQYFGPGTRLTVL.